The following is a TCR beta chain sequence with its context. As yet, its antigen is unknown. Method: immunoSEQ multiplex PCR; TCRdb's copy keeps in-frame clones and lacks some. The data hold 110,000 to 150,000 clones, with 80% to 90% observed a single time. This entry belongs to a study of T cell responses to AZD1222 COVID-19 vaccine. Study information: Pooling was applied to second doses at about 4 or about 12 weeks.

Study-wide findings and caveats: Clonal diversity was possibly underestimated, and the donors were mostly white British, with more females.

The sequence derives from an adult in good health. The sample here was peripheral blood, taken on day 0 of AZD1222 vaccination.

The CDR3 nucleotides read TGTGCCAGCAGTGAACAAGGGGGGGCTATCTACGAGCAGTACTTC. This translates into CASSEQGGAIYEQYF. The chain couples TRBV2 to TRBJ2-7, with D maybe TRBD2 (7 bases). Trimming took off 2 bases at V and 3 bases at J, with 14 bases between the two ends. Germline V gene lookup returns CDR1 SNHLY and CDR2 FYNNEI. CDR3 size: 15 residues.